Listed below are T cell receptor beta chains from one sample, sequenced in a study of vaccination effects on CD4 cells after COVID-19. Their cognate antigens are unknown. Assay used: immunoSEQ multiplex PCR; TCRdb lists only in-frame clones, some missing. Of approximately 74,000 clones in the sample, around four fifths were seen once. The sample in question was CD4+ T cells from PBMCs cultured with HCoV-OC43 spike peptides, obtained after COVID-19 vaccination. Source of these receptors: a human donor who received a COVID-19 vaccine. CDR3s include the opening cysteine and the closing phenylalanine or tryptophan. A D gene is named only where the DNA matches it firmly. Clone sizes are given selectively: once, few, many, or a class where the clone is expanded.

V gene	D gene	clone size	J gene	CDR3 protein	CDR3 DNA
TRBV4-3	NA	NA	TRBJ1-4	CASSQDGGMGGKLFF	TGCGCCAGCAGCCAAGATGGGGGGATGGGTGGAAAACTGTTTTTT
TRBV4-3	NA	once	TRBJ1-5	CASSPRVQEDQPQHF	TGCGCCAGCAGTCCCAGGGTACAGGAGGATCAGCCCCAGCATTTT
TRBV19	TRBD1	NA	TRBJ1-2	CASGDRNLYGYTF	TGTGCCAGTGGGGACAGAAATCTCTATGGCTACACCTTC
TRBV10-1	NA	NA	TRBJ1-1	CASSETTEAFF	TGCGCCAGCAGTGAAACCACCGAAGCTTTCTTT
TRBV19	NA	NA	TRBJ2-5	CASSIGGTPQETQYF	TGTGCCAGTAGTATAGGGGGGACACCACAAGAGACCCAGTACTTC
TRBV6-1	TRBD1	NA	TRBJ1-2	CASSEGQGRGGYGYTF	TGTGCCAGCAGTGAGGGACAGGGGAGAGGGGGCTATGGCTACACCTTC
TRBV28	NA	few	TRBJ1-1	CASSAYRGKAFF	TGTGCCAGCAGTGCATACCGGGGCAAGGCTTTCTTT
TRBV27	NA	once	TRBJ1-6	CASSFLPGPLHF	TGTGCCAGCAGTTTCCTCCCTGGACCCCTCCACTTT
TRBV6-2/TRBV6-3	TRBD1	NA	TRBJ2-1	CASSYSGTGVYNEQFF	TGTGCCAGCAGTTACTCGGGGACAGGGGTCTACAATGAGCAGTTCTTC
TRBV7-7	TRBD1	few	TRBJ2-2	CASSWGQANTGELFF	TGTGCCAGCAGTTGGGGACAGGCGAACACCGGGGAGCTGTTTTTT
TRBV2	NA	NA	TRBJ2-5	CASGSLEQETQYF	TGTGCCAGCGGTTCCCTAGAACAAGAGACCCAGTACTTC
TRBV19	NA	NA	TRBJ2-2	CASSPRPRGTGELFF	TGTGCCAGTAGTCCTCGTCCGAGGGGCACCGGGGAGCTGTTTTTT
TRBV5-1	NA	once	TRBJ2-6	CASSLVAGSGANVLTF	TGCGCCAGCAGCTTGGTAGCAGGGTCTGGGGCCAACGTCCTGACTTTC
TRBV28	NA	NA	TRBJ1-5	CASRSGRPNSNQPQHF	TGTGCCAGCAGATCAGGACGACCGAATAGCAATCAGCCCCAGCATTTT
TRBV27	NA	NA	TRBJ1-4	CASSLKPYRVTNEKLFF	TGTGCCAGCAGTCTAAAACCCTACAGGGTAACTAATGAAAAACTGTTTTTT
TRBV7-9	NA	NA	TRBJ2-3	CASSFMGTDTQYF	TGTGCCAGCAGCTTTATGGGGACAGATACGCAGTATTTT